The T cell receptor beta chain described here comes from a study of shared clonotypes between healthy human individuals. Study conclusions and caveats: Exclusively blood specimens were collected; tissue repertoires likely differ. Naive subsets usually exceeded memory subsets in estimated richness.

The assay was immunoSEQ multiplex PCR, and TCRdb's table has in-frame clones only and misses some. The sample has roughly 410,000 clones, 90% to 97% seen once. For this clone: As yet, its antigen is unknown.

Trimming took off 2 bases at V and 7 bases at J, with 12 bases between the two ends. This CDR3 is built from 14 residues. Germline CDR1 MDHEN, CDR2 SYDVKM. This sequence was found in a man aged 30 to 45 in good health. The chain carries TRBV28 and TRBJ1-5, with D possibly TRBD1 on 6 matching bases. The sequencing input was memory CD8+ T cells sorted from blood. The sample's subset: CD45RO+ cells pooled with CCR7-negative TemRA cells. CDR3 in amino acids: CASSLGQGRQPQHF. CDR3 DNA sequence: TGTGCCAGCAGTTTAGGGCAGGGGAGGCAGCCCCAGCATTTT.